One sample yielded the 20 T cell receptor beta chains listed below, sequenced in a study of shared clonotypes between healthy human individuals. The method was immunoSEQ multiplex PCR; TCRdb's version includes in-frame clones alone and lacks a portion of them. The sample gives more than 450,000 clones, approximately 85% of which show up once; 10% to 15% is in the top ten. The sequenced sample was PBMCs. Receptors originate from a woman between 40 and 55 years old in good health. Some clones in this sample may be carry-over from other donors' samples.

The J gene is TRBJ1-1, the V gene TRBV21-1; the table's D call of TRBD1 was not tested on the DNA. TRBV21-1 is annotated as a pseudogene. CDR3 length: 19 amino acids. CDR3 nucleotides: TGTGCCAGCAGCAAAGCGATGCTCCGGGACAGCAGTTTGAACACTGAAGCTTTCTTT. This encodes CASSKAMLRDSSLNTEAFF.

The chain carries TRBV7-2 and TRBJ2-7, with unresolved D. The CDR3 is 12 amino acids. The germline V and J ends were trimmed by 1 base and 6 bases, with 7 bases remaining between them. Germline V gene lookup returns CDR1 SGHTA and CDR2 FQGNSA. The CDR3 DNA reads TGTGCCAGCAGCTTAGACGTAGGCGAGCAGTACTTC. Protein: CASSLDVGEQYF. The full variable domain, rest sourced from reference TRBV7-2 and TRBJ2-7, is GAGVSQSPSNKVTEKGKDVELRCDPISGHTALYWYRQSLGQGLEFLIYFQGNSAPDKSGLPSDRFSAERTGGSVSTLTIQRTQQEDSAVYLCASSLDVGEQYFGPGTRLTVT.

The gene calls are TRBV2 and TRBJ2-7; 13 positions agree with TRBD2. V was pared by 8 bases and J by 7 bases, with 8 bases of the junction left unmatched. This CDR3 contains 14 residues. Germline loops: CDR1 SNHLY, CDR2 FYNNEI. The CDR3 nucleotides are TGTGCCAGCGCGAAACTAGCGGGAGGGCCGGAGCAGTACTTC. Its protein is CASAKLAGGPEQYF.

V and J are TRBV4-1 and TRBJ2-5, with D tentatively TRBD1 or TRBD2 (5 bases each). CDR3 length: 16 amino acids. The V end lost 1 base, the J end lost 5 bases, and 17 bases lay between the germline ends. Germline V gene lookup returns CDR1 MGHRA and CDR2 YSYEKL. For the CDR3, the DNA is TGCGCCAGCAGCCAAGCTAGGGGAGAAGGGTACGAGACCCAGTACTTC. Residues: CASSQARGEGYETQYF.

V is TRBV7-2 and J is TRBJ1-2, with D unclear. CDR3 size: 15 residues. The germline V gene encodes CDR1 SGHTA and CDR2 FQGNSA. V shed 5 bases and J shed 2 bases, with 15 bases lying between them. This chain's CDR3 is CASSPRVPSNYGYTF. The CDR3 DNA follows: TGTGCCAGCAGCCCAAGGGTGCCCTCCAACTATGGCTACACCTTC.

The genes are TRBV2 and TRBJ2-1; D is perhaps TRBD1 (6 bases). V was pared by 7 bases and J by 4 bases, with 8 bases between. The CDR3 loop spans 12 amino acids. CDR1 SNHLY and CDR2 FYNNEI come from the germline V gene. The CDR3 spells CASTTGYNEQFF. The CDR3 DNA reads TGTGCCAGCACCACAGGGTACAATGAGCAGTTCTTC.

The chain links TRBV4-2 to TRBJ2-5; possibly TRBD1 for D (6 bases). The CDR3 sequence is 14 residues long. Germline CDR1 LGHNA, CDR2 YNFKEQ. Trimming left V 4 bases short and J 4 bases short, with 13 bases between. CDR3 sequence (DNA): TGTGCCAGCAGCCCAACAGGGTCGGGAGAGACCCAGTACTTC. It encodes CASSPTGSGETQYF.

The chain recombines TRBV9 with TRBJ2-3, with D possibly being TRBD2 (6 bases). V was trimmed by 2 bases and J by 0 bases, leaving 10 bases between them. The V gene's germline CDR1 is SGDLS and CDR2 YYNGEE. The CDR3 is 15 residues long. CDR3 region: CASSVGGMSTDTQYF. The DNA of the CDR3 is TGTGCCAGCAGCGTCGGCGGGATGAGCACAGATACGCAGTATTTT.

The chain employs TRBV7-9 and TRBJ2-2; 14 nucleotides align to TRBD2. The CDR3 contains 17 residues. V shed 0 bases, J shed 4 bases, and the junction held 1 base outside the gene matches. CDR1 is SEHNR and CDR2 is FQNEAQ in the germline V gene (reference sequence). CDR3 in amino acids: CASSLAGTSGGTGELFF. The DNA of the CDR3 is TGTGCCAGCAGCTTAGCGGGGACTAGCGGGGGCACCGGGGAGCTGTTTTTT.

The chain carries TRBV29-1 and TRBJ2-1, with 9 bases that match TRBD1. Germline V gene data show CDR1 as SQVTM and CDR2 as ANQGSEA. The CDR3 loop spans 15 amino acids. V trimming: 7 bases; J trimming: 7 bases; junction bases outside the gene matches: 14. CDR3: CSAYSGTGKANEQFF. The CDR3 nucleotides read TGCAGCGCCTACTCCGGGACAGGGAAGGCAAATGAGCAGTTCTTC.

The CDR3 nucleotides read TGTGCCAGCAGTTTAAGGTTTGCCAGCCAAGAGACCCAGTACTTC. This translates into CASSLRFASQETQYF. The chain has TRBV27 and TRBJ2-5; D is unresolved. The CDR3 is 15 residues long. Trimming cost V 2 bases and J 1 base, with 11 bases left between them. CDR1 is MNHEY and CDR2 is SMNVEV in the germline V gene (reference sequence).

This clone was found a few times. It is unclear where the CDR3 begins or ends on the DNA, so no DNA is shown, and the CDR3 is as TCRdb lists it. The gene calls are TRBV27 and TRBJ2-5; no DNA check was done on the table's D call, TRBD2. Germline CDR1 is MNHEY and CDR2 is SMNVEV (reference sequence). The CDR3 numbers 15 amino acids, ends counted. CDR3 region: CASSFLADSQETQYF.

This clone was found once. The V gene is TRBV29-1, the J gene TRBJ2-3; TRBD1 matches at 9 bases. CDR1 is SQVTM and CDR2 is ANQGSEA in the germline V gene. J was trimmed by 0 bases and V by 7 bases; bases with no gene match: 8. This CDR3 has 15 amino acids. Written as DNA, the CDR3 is TGCAGCGCCCGACAGGGGGGAGGGAGCACAGATACGCAGTATTTT. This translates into CSARQGGGSTDTQYF.

The DNA of the CDR3 is TGTGCCAGCTCCCCAGGGGGGCTGAACACTGAAGCTTTCTTT. It is translated as CASSPGGLNTEAFF. This chain uses TRBV18 with TRBJ1-1; 7 bases are shared with TRBD1. Germline V gene lookup returns CDR1 KGHSH and CDR2 LQKENI. There are 14 residues in the CDR3. The junction had 4 bases not matched to a gene; V was cut back by 6 bases and J by 0 bases.

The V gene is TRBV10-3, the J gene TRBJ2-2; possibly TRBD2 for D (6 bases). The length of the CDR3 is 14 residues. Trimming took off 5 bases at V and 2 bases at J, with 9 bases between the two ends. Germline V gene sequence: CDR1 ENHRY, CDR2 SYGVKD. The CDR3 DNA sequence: TGTGCCATCAGTCTAGCGTCTAACACCGGGGAGCTGTTTTTT. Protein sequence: CAISLASNTGELFF.

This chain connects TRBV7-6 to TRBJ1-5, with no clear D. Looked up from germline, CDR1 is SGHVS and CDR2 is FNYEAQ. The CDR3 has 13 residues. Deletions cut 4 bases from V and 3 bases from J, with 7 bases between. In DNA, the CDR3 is TGTGCCAGCAGCTCAACCTTCAATCAGCCCCAGCATTTT. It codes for CASSSTFNQPQHF.

CDR3 nucleotides: TGCGCCAGCAGCCTGACTAGCTTGCCGAACAATGAGCAGTTCTTC. This encodes CASSLTSLPNNEQFF. The chain couples TRBV5-1 to TRBJ2-1; 7 bases fit TRBD2. Germline CDR1 reads SGHRS; CDR2 reads YFSETQ. This CDR3 contains 15 residues. Unmatched junction bases numbered 9, after V lost 4 bases and J lost 5 bases.

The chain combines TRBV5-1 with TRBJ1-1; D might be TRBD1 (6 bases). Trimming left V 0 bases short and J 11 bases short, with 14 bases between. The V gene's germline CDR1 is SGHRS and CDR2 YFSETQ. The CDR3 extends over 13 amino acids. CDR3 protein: CASSLETGLTAFF. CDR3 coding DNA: TGCGCCAGCAGCTTGGAAACAGGGCTTACGGCTTTCTTT.

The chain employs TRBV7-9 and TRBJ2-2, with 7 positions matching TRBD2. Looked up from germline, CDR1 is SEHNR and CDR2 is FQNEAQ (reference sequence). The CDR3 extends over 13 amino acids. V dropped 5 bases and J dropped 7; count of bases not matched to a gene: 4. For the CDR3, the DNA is TGTGCCAGCAGCCGGGAGGCCGGCGGGGAGCTGTTTTTT. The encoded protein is CASSREAGGELFF.

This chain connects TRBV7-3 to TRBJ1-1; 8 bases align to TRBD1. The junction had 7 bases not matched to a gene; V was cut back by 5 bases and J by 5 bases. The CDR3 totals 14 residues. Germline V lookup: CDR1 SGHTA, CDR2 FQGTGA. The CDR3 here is CASSVQGEGTEAFF. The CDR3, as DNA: TGTGCCAGCAGCGTACAGGGGGAGGGGACTGAAGCTTTCTTT.